The 8 T cell receptor beta chains below all came from one sample that was sequenced in a study of blood T cell repertoires in COVID-19. Assay: immunoSEQ multiplex PCR; the TCRdb copy retains only in-frame clones and omits some. The sample contains 45,000 to 55,000 clones, around 83% of which appear only once. The sequencing input was peripheral blood. The receptors were gathered from a man aged 55 to 70 with active COVID-19.

The chain couples TRBV27 to TRBJ1-4; D possibly corresponds to TRBD1 (5 bases). V dropped 4 bases and J dropped 5 bases, with 17 bases sitting between them. This CDR3 is built from 16 residues. Germline CDR1 and CDR2: MNHEY and SMNVEV (reference sequence). In DNA, the CDR3 is TGTGCCAGCAGTTCCCTGAGGCAGGGAAGCAATGAAAAACTGTTTTTT. It codes for CASSSLRQGSNEKLFF.

This clone was seen a single time. The chain combines TRBV7-9 with TRBJ2-5; D unresolved. V dropped 2 bases and J dropped 1 base, with 5 bases sitting between them. Germline V lookup: CDR1 SEHNR, CDR2 FQNEAQ (reference sequence). The length of the CDR3 is 13 residues. Here the CDR3 DNA reads TGTGCCAGCAGCTTAAGCTCCCAAGAGACCCAGTACTTC. Translating gives CASSLSSQETQYF.

This clone was picked up a small number of times. V is TRBV6-2 or TRBV6-3 and J is TRBJ2-7; 8 bases are a match to TRBD2. CDR3 size: 14 residues. Trimming removed 6 bases from V and 3 bases from J; junction bases left unmatched: 7. The germline CDR1 and CDR2 sequences are MNHEY and SVGEGT. DNA of the CDR3: TGTGCCAGCAGCCCCGGGGGGGCTCACTACGAGCAGTACTTC. Translation: CASSPGGAHYEQYF.

The rearrangement uses TRBV4-3 and TRBJ2-3, with 8 nucleotides matching TRBD2. Germline CDR1 is LGHNA and CDR2 is YSLEER. With 0 bases clipped from V and 6 bases from J, the junction kept 8 bases outside the gene matches. This CDR3 spans 16 amino acids. The CDR3 DNA follows: TGCGCCAGCAGCCAAGATGTTGCGGGGGGCAGGGATACGCAGTATTTT. It encodes CASSQDVAGGRDTQYF.

The J gene is TRBJ2-2, the V gene TRBV27; 9 bases agree with TRBD2. J gave up 6 bases and V 5 bases, and 4 bases lay outside the gene matches. Germline V gene data show CDR1 as MNHEY and CDR2 as SMNVEV (reference sequence). The CDR3 extends over 14 amino acids. CDR3 amino acids: CASSLREGAGELFF. CDR3 in DNA: TGTGCCAGCAGTCTGCGGGAGGGAGCCGGGGAGCTGTTTTTT.

This sequence joins TRBV7-7 and TRBJ1-1; D perhaps matches TRBD1 (5 bases). This CDR3 is 18 amino acids long. Germline V gives CDR1 SSHAT, CDR2 FNYEAQ (reference sequence). The V and J ends lost 0 bases and 1 base respectively, with 18 bases between them. CDR3 DNA sequence: TGTGCCAGCAGCTTAGCCAATTTGGGGGAGGGCAAGAACACTGAAGCTTTCTTT. Translation gives CASSLANLGEGKNTEAFF.

This chain connects TRBV3-1 (or the pseudogene TRBV3-2) to TRBJ2-1, with 11 bases fitting TRBD2. The V and J ends lost 4 bases and 0 bases, in that order; junction bases with no gene match: 2. CDR3 length: 16 residues. Germline assignment: CDR1 LGHDT and CDR2 YNNKEL (reference sequence). CDR3 bases: TGTGCCAGCAGCCCTACTAGCGGGAGCTCCTACAATGAGCAGTTCTTC. It specifies CASSPTSGSSYNEQFF.

This clone came up once. Other DNA sequences in this sample translate to the same CDR3. This rearrangement joins TRBV9 to TRBJ2-2; D gene unclear. The CDR3 spans 14 residues. V lost 0 bases and J 5 bases, leaving 8 bases between the germline ends. Germline V gene lookup returns CDR1 SGDLS and CDR2 YYNGEE. In DNA, the CDR3 is TGTGCCAGCAGCGTAGATGGCGGAACCGGGGAGCTGTTTTTT. Translating gives CASSVDGGTGELFF.